The rows below give T cell receptor beta chains drawn from one sample of a study of blood T cell repertoires in COVID-19. Repertoires were generated with immunoSEQ multiplex PCR, while TCRdb's copy carries only in-frame clones and drops some. The table has roughly 130,000 clones, more than 70% seen once; the top ten hold 1.5% to 2%. Material: peripheral blood. The receptors here all came from a man aged 70-80 years with acute or convalescent COVID-19. Both conserved end residues are part of each CDR3. D genes are given only for firm matches. The size entry is marked missing in some rows and otherwise reads once, few, many or a size class.

d_gene: TRBD1
v_gene: TRBV11-2
j_gene: TRBJ1-6
abundance: -
CDR3nt: TGTGCCAGCAGCTCCCGGACAGGGGGCTATAATTCACCCCTCCACTTT
CDR3aa: CASSSRTGGYNSPLHF

d_gene: -
v_gene: TRBV4-2
j_gene: TRBJ1-1
abundance: -
CDR3nt: TGTGCCAGCAGCCAAGATTTCGGGGTACCTGAAGCTTTCTTT
CDR3aa: CASSQDFGVPEAFF

d_gene: TRBD1
v_gene: TRBV6-6
j_gene: TRBJ1-1
abundance: -
CDR3nt: TGTGCCAGCAGTCACCAACGGACAGGGTTGAACACTGAAGCTTTCTTT
CDR3aa: CASSHQRTGLNTEAFF

d_gene: TRBD1
v_gene: TRBV19
j_gene: TRBJ1-2
abundance: few
CDR3nt: TGTGCCAGTAGGATAACAGGGGACTCCTATGGCTACACCTTC
CDR3aa: CASRITGDSYGYTF

d_gene: -
v_gene: TRBV9
j_gene: TRBJ2-7
abundance: -
CDR3nt: TGTGCCAGCAGCGTCGGTCCGGCGGGGAGCCAATACTCCTACGAGCAGTACTTC
CDR3aa: CASSVGPAGSQYSYEQYF

d_gene: TRBD1
v_gene: TRBV11-2
j_gene: TRBJ1-1
abundance: few
CDR3nt: TGTGCCAGCAGCTTAGAGGAGGGGGCGGGGTACACTGAAGCTTTCTTT
CDR3aa: CASSLEEGAGYTEAFF

d_gene: -
v_gene: TRBV10-3
j_gene: TRBJ1-2
abundance: -
CDR3nt: TGTGCCATCAGGGAAACCACAGGGAACTATGGCTACACCTTC
CDR3aa: CAIRETTGNYGYTF

d_gene: -
v_gene: TRBV27
j_gene: TRBJ1-1
abundance: -
CDR3nt: TGTGCCAGCAGTTTCCGTTATGAGGGTCTGAACACTGAAGCTTTCTTT
CDR3aa: CASSFRYEGLNTEAFF

d_gene: TRBD1
v_gene: TRBV19
j_gene: TRBJ2-3
abundance: once
CDR3nt: TGTGCCAGTAGTTATCATTCCGGGACAGTCGGCACAGATACGCAGTATTTT
CDR3aa: CASSYHSGTVGTDTQYF

d_gene: -
v_gene: TRBV3-1/TRBV3-2
j_gene: TRBJ2-7
abundance: -
CDR3nt: TGTGCCAGCAGCCAAGTCCAGGGGCAGGGGAAGCAGTACTTC
CDR3aa: CASSQVQGQGKQYF

d_gene: TRBD1
v_gene: TRBV6-5
j_gene: TRBJ2-7
abundance: -
CDR3nt: TGTGCCAGCAGCGCTACCGGGACAGGGGGCGAGCAGTACTTC
CDR3aa: CASSATGTGGEQYF

d_gene: -
v_gene: TRBV28
j_gene: TRBJ2-5
abundance: -
CDR3nt: TGTGCCAGCAGTTCCCCGGGATACCAGTACTTC
CDR3aa: CASSSPGYQYF

d_gene: TRBD1
v_gene: TRBV25-1
j_gene: TRBJ2-5
abundance: once
CDR3nt: TGTGCCAGCAGCCCGGACAGGGGGCGAGGAGAGACCCAGTACTTC
CDR3aa: CASSPDRGRGETQYF

d_gene: -
v_gene: TRBV5-5
j_gene: TRBJ1-3
abundance: once
CDR3nt: TGTGCCAGCAGCTGGCGGGCGGGAAACACCATATATTTT
CDR3aa: CASSWRAGNTIYF

d_gene: -
v_gene: TRBV27
j_gene: TRBJ2-1
abundance: -
CDR3nt: TGTGCCAGCAGTTTCCCCCGTGGTGGCGGGGCTTACAATGAGCAGTTCTTC
CDR3aa: CASSFPRGGGAYNEQFF

d_gene: -
v_gene: TRBV12-3/TRBV12-4
j_gene: TRBJ1-4
abundance: -
CDR3nt: TGTGCCAGCAGTCTCTGGGCTGAAAAACTGTTTTTT
CDR3aa: CASSLWAEKLFF